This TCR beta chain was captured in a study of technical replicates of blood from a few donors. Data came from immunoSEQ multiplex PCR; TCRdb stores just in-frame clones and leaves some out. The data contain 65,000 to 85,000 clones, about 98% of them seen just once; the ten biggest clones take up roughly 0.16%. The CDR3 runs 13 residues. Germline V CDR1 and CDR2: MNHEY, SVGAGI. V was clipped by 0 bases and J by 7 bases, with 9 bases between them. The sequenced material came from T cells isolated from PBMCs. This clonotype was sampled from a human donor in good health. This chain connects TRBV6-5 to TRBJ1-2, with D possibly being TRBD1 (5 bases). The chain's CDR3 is CASSYSGVSGYTF. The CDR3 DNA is TGTGCCAGCAGTTACTCAGGGGTATCTGGCTACACCTTC.